The 26 T cell receptor beta chains in this list originate from one sample, sequenced in a study of CD8 T cells in Susac syndrome. Random hexamers were used to reverse transcribe 0.5 to 1 ug of RNA. One entry per CDR3 protein results from TCRdb running MiXCR on the immunoSEQ multiplex PCR reads. The sample yields around 270,000 distinct CDR3 sequences, around nine tenths seen once. The sample was CD8+ T cells from PBMCs. All receptors derive from a human donor with multiple sclerosis.

V is TRBV24-1 and J is TRBJ2-1; TRBD2 agrees at 9 bases. Germline-derived CDR1 and CDR2 are KGHDR and SFDVKD. The CDR3 has 17 residues. V gave up 3 bases and J gave up 5 bases; unmatched junction bases: 10. The CDR3 DNA follows: TGTGCCACCAGTGATAGGGAGGCACTAGCGGGCAACAATGAGCAGTTCTTC. It translates to CATSDREALAGNNEQFF.

The gene calls are TRBV19 and TRBJ2-1, with a tentative D call TRBD2 (6 bases). CDR3 length: 15 amino acids. The germline V gene encodes CDR1 LNHDA and CDR2 SQIVND (reference sequence). With 9 bases removed from V and 0 bases from J, the gap between germline ends came to 15 bases. CDR3 DNA: TGTGCCAGCCGCACCGGGACTCGCTCCTACAATGAGCAGTTCTTC. Translating it yields CASRTGTRSYNEQFF. Full variable domain (remainder filled in from reference TRBV19 and TRBJ2-1): DGGITQSPKYLFRKEGQNVTLSCEQNLNHDAMYWYRQDPGQGLRLIYYSQIVNDFQKGDIAEGYSVSREKKESFPLTVTSAQKNPTAFYLCASRTGTRSYNEQFFGPGTRLTVL.

This chain joins TRBV12-3 or TRBV12-4 and TRBJ1-2, with D tentatively TRBD1 (5 bases). Trimming took 4 bases from V and 4 from J, leaving 10 bases between them. The CDR3 is 13 residues long. CDR3 nucleotide sequence: TGTGCCAGCAGTTCCGGGGGTGCCTATGGCTACACCTTC. This translates into CASSSGGAYGYTF.

The chain joins TRBV7-3 to TRBJ2-1; D is undetermined. Deletions cut 5 bases from V and 0 bases from J, with 11 bases between. The CDR3 contains 15 residues. CDR1 and CDR2 (germline): SGHTA, FQGTGA. The CDR3 region is CASSLVPNSYNEQFF. CDR3 bases: TGTGCCAGCAGCCTCGTACCTAACTCCTACAATGAGCAGTTCTTC.

The genes are TRBV2 and TRBJ2-7; 13 bases fit TRBD2. V trimming: 8 bases; J trimming: 2 bases; junction bases outside the gene matches: 18. Germline CDR1 reads SNHLY; CDR2 reads FYNNEI. This CDR3 is built from 19 residues. CDR3 region: CASSSLGTSGTISPYEQYF. Written as DNA, the CDR3 is TGTGCCAGCTCTTCCCTCGGGACTAGCGGGACAATTTCTCCCTACGAGCAGTACTTC.

This CDR3 reads CASSQSQAGINTDTQYF. In nucleotides, the CDR3 is TGTGCCAGCAGCCAGAGCCAAGCGGGAATCAACACAGATACGCAGTATTTT. V and J are TRBV4-2 and TRBJ2-3; 7 nucleotides align to TRBD2. Germline lookup yields CDR1 LGHNA and CDR2 YNFKEQ. V was clipped by 3 bases and J by 2 bases; unmatched bases: 11. The CDR3 has 17 residues.

The rearrangement links TRBV5-4 to TRBJ2-1; D may correspond to TRBD1 or TRBD2 (5 bases each). The CDR3 is made up of 15 amino acids. Germline CDR1 and CDR2: SGHNT and YYREEE (reference sequence). V was pared by 2 bases and J by 5 bases, with 14 bases between. The CDR3 spells CASSFSGRPDNEQFF. In nucleotides, the CDR3 is TGTGCCAGCAGCTTCTCGGGACGCCCGGACAATGAGCAGTTCTTC.

The V call is TRBV5-6, the J call TRBJ2-5, with D perhaps matching TRBD1 (5 bases). Germline CDR1 SGHDT, CDR2 YYEEEE. With 0 bases removed from V and 3 bases from J, the gap between germline ends came to 9 bases. The CDR3 has 14 amino acids. CDR3 sequence: CASSLALGEETQYF. In nucleotides, the CDR3 is TGTGCCAGCAGCTTGGCTCTAGGGGAAGAGACCCAGTACTTC.

The chain combines TRBV7-2 with TRBJ2-1, with 7 nucleotides matching TRBD2. Germline lookup yields CDR1 SGHTA and CDR2 FQGNSA. V dropped 3 bases and J dropped 9; count of bases not matched to a gene: 8. The length of the CDR3 is 14 residues. The CDR3 loop is CASSFAGREGEQFF. For the CDR3, the DNA is TGTGCCAGCAGCTTTGCAGGGAGGGAAGGTGAGCAGTTCTTC.

The chain combines TRBV15 with TRBJ2-2; no clear D. The CDR3 sequence is 15 residues long. In germline, CDR1 is LNHNV, CDR2 YYDKDF (reference sequence). Trimming left V 5 bases short and J 0 bases short, with 10 bases between. The CDR3: CATSGAIANTGELFF. CDR3 sequence (DNA): TGTGCCACCAGCGGAGCGATTGCGAACACCGGGGAGCTGTTTTTT.

In its sample, this clonotype was seen once. The J gene is TRBJ2-2, the V gene TRBV20-1; 9 bases align to TRBD1. Per germline, CDR1 DFQATT and CDR2 SNEGSKA (reference sequence). After removal of 2 bases from V and 7 bases from J, the junction contained 5 bases not matched to a gene. The CDR3 totals 14 residues. This CDR3 reads CSARSTGGNGELFF. In DNA, the CDR3 is TGCAGTGCTAGATCAACAGGGGGCAACGGGGAGCTGTTTTTT.

This chain connects TRBV27 to TRBJ1-5; 7 bases line up with TRBD1. Germline lookup yields CDR1 MNHEY and CDR2 SMNVEV (reference sequence). This CDR3 has 14 amino acids. Germline trimming cut 10 bases from V and 2 bases from J; bases unmatched to any gene: 8. The CDR3 DNA follows: TGTGCCACCGGACAGGCCCCGGGCAATCAGCCCCAGCATTTT. It codes for CATGQAPGNQPQHF.

This rearrangement joins TRBV4-3 to TRBJ2-7; D is unclear. Trimming removed 5 bases at V and 5 bases at J, with 13 bases between. Germline assignment: CDR1 LGHNA and CDR2 YSLEER. The CDR3 has 13 amino acids. CDR3 bases: TGCGCCAGCAGCGCATCCGGTGGCGACGAGCAGTACTTC. Protein sequence: CASSASGGDEQYF.

This clonotype was counted only a few times. V gene TRBV7-2 combines with J gene TRBJ2-5; unclear D gene. The CDR3 totals 12 residues. Per germline, CDR1 SGHTA and CDR2 FQGNSA. V lost 5 bases and J lost 5, with 9 bases in between. The CDR3 bases are TGTGCCAGCAGCCCTGTAGGGGAGACCCAGTACTTC. It encodes CASSPVGETQYF.

The genes are TRBV4-3 and TRBJ2-1; the D is unclear. The V gene lost 3 bases and the J gene lost 1 base, with 10 bases spanning the gap. This CDR3 has 15 residues. From germline, CDR1 is LGHNA and CDR2 YSLEER. The DNA for the CDR3 is TGCGCCAGCAGCCACCGGGTCTTTTCCTACAATGAGCAGTTCTTC. This encodes CASSHRVFSYNEQFF.

The J gene is TRBJ2-2, the V gene TRBV30; D is perhaps TRBD1 or TRBD2 (6 bases each). Germline CDR1 reads GTSNPN; CDR2 reads SVGIG (reference sequence). This CDR3 has 13 residues. Trimming cost V 8 bases and J 2 bases, with 12 bases left between them. CDR3 protein: CAPGGLNTGELFF. The CDR3 region has the DNA TGTGCCCCCGGGGGCCTAAACACCGGGGAGCTGTTTTTT.

This rearrangement joins TRBV5-5 to TRBJ2-7; TRBD1 or TRBD2 may be the D gene (5 bases each). The V gene's germline CDR1 is SGHKS and CDR2 YYEKEE (reference sequence). This CDR3 contains 14 residues. The V gene lost 2 bases and the J gene lost 4 bases, with 13 bases spanning the gap. The CDR3 region is CASSFGTALYEQYF. The DNA of the CDR3 is TGTGCCAGCAGCTTCGGGACGGCGTTGTACGAGCAGTACTTC.

This clonotype was detected a few times. The chain employs TRBV24-1 and TRBJ2-2, with no clear D. CDR3 length: 16 residues. V lost 9 bases to trimming and J lost 1 base, with 17 bases between them. Germline assignment: CDR1 KGHDR and CDR2 SFDVKD. Here the CDR3 reads CATHPGSWGNTGELFF. CDR3 bases: TGTGCCACCCACCCTGGGTCCTGGGGGAACACCGGGGAGCTGTTTTTT.

J is TRBJ2-4 and V is TRBV27; tentatively, D is TRBD2 (7 bases). Trimming removed 2 bases from V and 2 bases from J, with 13 bases in between. Looked up from germline, CDR1 is MNHEY and CDR2 is SMNVEV (reference sequence). The length of the CDR3 is 16 residues. The chain's CDR3 is CASSLAPGGPKNIQYF. As DNA, the CDR3 is TGTGCCAGCAGTTTAGCCCCGGGGGGCCCCAAAAACATTCAGTACTTC.

The V and J genes are TRBV15 and TRBJ2-7, with a tentative D call TRBD2 (5 bases). The V gene lost 5 bases and the J gene lost 4 bases, with 18 bases spanning the gap. Germline values: CDR1 LNHNV, CDR2 YYDKDF (reference sequence). The CDR3 runs 15 residues. CDR3 protein: CATSSHASGGYEQYF. The CDR3 DNA reads TGTGCCACCAGCTCCCATGCCTCCGGCGGGTACGAGCAGTACTTC.

V is TRBV13 and J is TRBJ2-7, with D possibly matching TRBD1 (5 bases). Germline values: CDR1 PRHDT, CDR2 FYEKMQ (reference sequence). CDR3 size: 15 residues. Trimming took 2 bases from V and 3 from J, leaving 14 bases between them. CDR3 residues: CASSLKGQGDYEQYF. CDR3 bases: TGTGCCAGCAGCTTAAAGGGGCAGGGTGACTACGAGCAGTACTTC.

This clonotype was picked up a small number of times. This chain connects TRBV27 to TRBJ1-1; the D is unclear. The CDR3 has 14 residues. V was clipped by 6 bases and J by 0 bases, with 11 bases between them. Germline V gives CDR1 MNHEY, CDR2 SMNVEV (reference sequence). The chain's CDR3 is CASSLSGLNTEAFF. As DNA, the CDR3 is TGTGCCAGCAGCTTGTCCGGGCTGAACACTGAAGCTTTCTTT.

The chain recombines TRBV14 with TRBJ1-1; TRBD1 is a possible D gene (6 bases). Looked up from germline, CDR1 is SGHDN and CDR2 is FVKESK. Trimming took 3 bases from V and 11 from J, leaving 13 bases between them. The CDR3 is made up of 12 amino acids. The CDR3: CASSHTTGRAFF. The CDR3 DNA is TGTGCCAGCAGCCACACGACAGGCAGGGCTTTCTTT.

The J gene is TRBJ2-1, the V gene TRBV27; D is unresolved. V gave up 0 bases and J gave up 4 bases, with 13 bases separating them. This CDR3 is 16 amino acids long. Germline V CDR1 and CDR2: MNHEY, SMNVEV (reference sequence). The CDR3: CASSLSWLPPYNEQFF. The CDR3 nucleotides read TGTGCCAGCAGTTTATCGTGGCTCCCGCCTTACAATGAGCAGTTCTTC.

The chain has TRBV6-5 and TRBJ2-5, with 11 bases matching TRBD2. With 0 bases clipped from V and 0 bases from J, the junction kept 12 bases outside the gene matches. This CDR3 is 20 amino acids long. CDR1 MNHEY and CDR2 SVGAGI come from the germline V gene. CDR3 amino acids: CASSYSKGVGTSGHQETQYF. For the CDR3, the DNA is TGTGCCAGCAGTTACTCTAAAGGGGTAGGGACTAGCGGTCACCAAGAGACCCAGTACTTC.

The V call is TRBV5-6, the J call TRBJ1-2; 7 nucleotides match TRBD1. The V gene's germline CDR1 is SGHDT and CDR2 YYEEEE. J was trimmed by 3 bases and V by 3 bases; bases with no gene match: 5. This CDR3 has 14 amino acids. CDR3 nucleotides: TGTGCCAGCAGCTGGGGGACAGAAGACTATGGCTACACCTTC. Translated: CASSWGTEDYGYTF.